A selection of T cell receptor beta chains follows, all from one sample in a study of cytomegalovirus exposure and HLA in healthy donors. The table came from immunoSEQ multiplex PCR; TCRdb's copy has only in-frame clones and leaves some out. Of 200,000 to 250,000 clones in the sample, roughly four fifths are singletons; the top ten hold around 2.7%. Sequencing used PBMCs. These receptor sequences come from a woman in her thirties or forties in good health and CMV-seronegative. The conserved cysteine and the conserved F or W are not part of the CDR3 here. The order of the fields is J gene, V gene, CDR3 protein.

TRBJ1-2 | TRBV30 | AWSVQGTGHYGYT
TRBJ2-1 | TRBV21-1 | ASSKGLAGEPGEQF
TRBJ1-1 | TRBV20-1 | SARQGVLAF
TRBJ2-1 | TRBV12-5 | ASGLAQYRGQNSYNEQF
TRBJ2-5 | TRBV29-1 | SVVETGTRRGEGQY
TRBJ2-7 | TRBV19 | ASSISTASGTYEQY
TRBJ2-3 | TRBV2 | ASSVGSGSASTDTQY
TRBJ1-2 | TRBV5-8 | ASSLTVIYGYT
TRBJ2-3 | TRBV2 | ASSPPSGRPSTDTQY
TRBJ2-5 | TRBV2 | ASKGDQETQY
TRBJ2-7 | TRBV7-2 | ASSFSGGAYEQY
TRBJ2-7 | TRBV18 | ASFGGGKYEQY
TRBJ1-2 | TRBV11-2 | ASSFLQGDDYGYT
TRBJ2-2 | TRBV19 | ASSGGLAGDTGELF
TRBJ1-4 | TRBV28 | ASSLYGTGRAEKLF
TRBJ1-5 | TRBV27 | ASSQSTGANQPQH
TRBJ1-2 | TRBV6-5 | ASSPQSRGYGYT